The 18 T cell receptor beta chains below come from one sample, sequenced in a study of T cell responses to AZD1222 COVID-19 vaccine. Only in-frame clones appear in the TCRdb table, and some are missing; sequencing was by immunoSEQ multiplex PCR. The sample lists about 140,000 clones; approximately 90% were seen once. The sample was peripheral blood, taken on day 0 of AZD1222 vaccination. All receptors derive from an adult in good health.

The chain links TRBV7-9 to TRBJ1-2; D unclear. Deletions cut 4 bases from V and 4 bases from J, with 13 bases between. This CDR3 has 14 amino acids. Germline V lookup: CDR1 SEHNR, CDR2 FQNEAQ (reference sequence). CDR3 region: CASSSRDSGYGYTF. The CDR3 nucleotides read TGTGCCAGCAGCTCAAGGGATTCTGGCTATGGCTACACCTTC.

The CDR3 nucleotides are TGTGCCAGTCTCGATCTCGGGGGGGGAAACACCATATATTTT. Translated, it gives CASLDLGGGNTIYF. The chain is built from TRBV6-5 and TRBJ1-3, with D perhaps matching TRBD1 (5 bases). V was pared by 9 bases and J by 4 bases, with 16 bases between. This CDR3 has 14 amino acids. The germline gives CDR1 MNHEY, CDR2 SVGAGI.

For the CDR3, the DNA is TGTGCCAGCAGCTCGTCCGGGACGGCCACTGAAGCTTTCTTT. It yields the protein CASSSSGTATEAFF. The chain uses TRBV7-3 and TRBJ1-1; perhaps TRBD1 as D (5 bases). The CDR3 length is 14 residues. Trimming left V 4 bases short and J 4 bases short, with 13 bases between. Germline V lookup: CDR1 SGHTA, CDR2 FQGTGA.

This chain uses TRBV4-1 with TRBJ2-3; TRBD2 aligns across 7 bases. Germline loops: CDR1 MGHRA, CDR2 YSYEKL. The CDR3 consists of 15 residues. After removal of 2 bases from V and 0 bases from J, the junction contained 2 bases not matched to a gene. CDR3 in amino acids: CASSQPSGSTDTQYF. In DNA, the CDR3 is TGCGCCAGCAGCCAACCTAGCGGTAGCACAGATACGCAGTATTTT.

The chain links TRBV7-3 to TRBJ2-3, with 7 bases aligning to TRBD2. CDR1 and CDR2 (germline): SGHTA, FQGTGA. The CDR3 is 17 amino acids. J gave up 1 base and V 2 bases, and 9 bases lay outside the gene matches. CDR3 loop: CASSLPLGGSGTDTQYF. Written as DNA, the CDR3 is TGTGCCAGCAGCTTACCCTTAGGCGGGAGCGGCACAGATACGCAGTATTTT.

The chain is built from TRBV6-2 or TRBV6-3 and TRBJ1-6; D may be TRBD1 (6 bases). Trimming cost V 5 bases and J 8 bases, with 10 bases left between them. Germline V gene sequence: CDR1 MNHEY, CDR2 SVGEGT. The CDR3 spans 13 residues. In DNA form, the CDR3 reads TGTGCCAGCAGTAGAGGACAGTATTCACCCCTCCACTTT. Amino acid sequence: CASSRGQYSPLHF.

The rearrangement joins TRBV27 to TRBJ1-5; 7 bases fit TRBD1. Germline lookup yields CDR1 MNHEY and CDR2 SMNVEV (reference sequence). This CDR3 comprises 13 residues. Trimming removed 2 bases from V and 5 bases from J; junction bases left unmatched: 0. CDR3 nucleotides: TGTGCCAGCAGTTTAACAGGGGATCAGCCCCAGCATTTT. Translation: CASSLTGDQPQHF.

This chain uses TRBV29-1 with TRBJ2-1, with 11 bases matching TRBD2. Germline assignment: CDR1 SQVTM and CDR2 ANQGSEA. Trimming cost V 7 bases and J 9 bases; bases outside gene matches: 14. The CDR3 is 15 amino acids. This CDR3 reads CSASPLAGGFGEQFF. The CDR3 DNA reads as TGCAGCGCGAGCCCCCTAGCGGGAGGATTTGGTGAGCAGTTCTTC.

The J gene is TRBJ2-1, the V gene TRBV5-4, with D tentatively TRBD1 (5 bases). The V end lost 6 bases, the J end lost 10 bases, and 14 bases lay between the germline ends. Germline V gene data show CDR1 as SGHNT and CDR2 as YYREEE (reference sequence). The CDR3 contains 12 residues. Here the CDR3 reads CASNLSGSEQFF. CDR3 sequence (DNA): TGTGCCAGCAACTTATCAGGGTCGGAGCAGTTCTTC.

The V and J genes are TRBV7-2 and TRBJ2-5, with 8 positions matching TRBD2. Per germline, CDR1 SGHTA and CDR2 FQGNSA. The CDR3 covers 18 residues. Trimming removed 4 bases from V and 2 bases from J; junction bases left unmatched: 15. CDR3 region: CASSSDDFSGGQQETQYF. DNA of the CDR3: TGTGCCAGCAGCTCGGACGATTTTTCGGGGGGGCAACAAGAGACCCAGTACTTC.

V and J are TRBV6-5 and TRBJ1-1; D is unresolved. CDR1 and CDR2 from the germline V gene are MNHEY and SVGAGI. V gave up 2 bases and J gave up 5 bases, with 18 bases separating them. The CDR3 totals 16 residues. The CDR3 DNA follows: TGTGCCAGCAGTTACGTAGCCCGTCGGAGTAGGACTGAAGCTTTCTTT. Translating it yields CASSYVARRSRTEAFF.

The J gene is TRBJ2-7, the V gene TRBV10-3; weak D call: TRBD2 (6 bases). V lost 2 bases to trimming and J lost 2 bases, with 19 bases between them. Germline assignment: CDR1 ENHRY and CDR2 SYGVKD. The CDR3 is 17 residues long. In DNA form, the CDR3 reads TGTGCCATCAGTGAGGGCGGGGCAGGGCCCTTTGCCTACGAGCAGTACTTC. Its translation is CAISEGGAGPFAYEQYF.

This rearrangement joins TRBV4-1 to TRBJ1-5; the D gene is possibly TRBD1 (5 bases). There are 17 residues in the CDR3. V was trimmed by 1 base and J by 2 bases, leaving 15 bases between them. Germline lookup yields CDR1 MGHRA and CDR2 YSYEKL. CDR3 region: CASSQGGSGRGNQPQHF. As DNA, the CDR3 is TGCGCCAGCAGCCAAGGGGGGAGTGGAAGGGGCAATCAGCCCCAGCATTTT.

The rearrangement joins TRBV7-9 to TRBJ2-7; D may be TRBD2 (6 bases). The V end was cut by 11 bases, the J end by 7 bases, with 18 bases between. The germline V gene has CDR1 SEHNR and CDR2 FQNEAQ (reference sequence). CDR3 length equals 12 residues. CDR3 amino acids: CALGRESGEQYF. CDR3 DNA: TGTGCCCTTGGGCGGGAATCAGGGGAGCAGTACTTC.

The chain combines TRBV6-5 with TRBJ2-3; the match to TRBD2 covers 9 bases. The length of the CDR3 is 14 residues. Germline trimming cut 8 bases from V and 2 bases from J; bases unmatched to any gene: 5. Germline assignment: CDR1 MNHEY and CDR2 SVGAGI. Here the CDR3 DNA reads TGTGCCAGCTGGACTAGCGACTACACAGATACGCAGTATTTT. Amino acid sequence: CASWTSDYTDTQYF.

V gene TRBV11-3 combines with J gene TRBJ1-1; no definite D call. Germline V gives CDR1 SGHNT, CDR2 YENEEA. There are 13 residues in the CDR3. Trimming cost V 2 bases and J 4 bases, with 8 bases left between them. CDR3 protein: CASSLFLGTEAFF. CDR3 nucleotide sequence: TGTGCCAGCAGCTTATTTTTGGGCACTGAAGCTTTCTTT.

The genes are TRBV2 and TRBJ2-5, with 7 positions matching TRBD2. V dropped 7 bases and J dropped 12; count of bases not matched to a gene: 11. CDR3 size: 12 residues. Looked up from germline, CDR1 is SNHLY and CDR2 is FYNNEI. CDR3 sequence: CASTLRPGLEYF. The CDR3 bases are TGTGCCAGCACCCTACGGCCAGGACTAGAGTACTTC.

The chain joins TRBV28 to TRBJ1-5; D may be TRBD1 (5 bases). V gave up 8 bases and J gave up 1 base, with 12 bases separating them. This CDR3 is built from 14 residues. Per the germline V gene, CDR1 is MDHEN and CDR2 is SYDVKM. The CDR3 bases are TGTGCCAGCCGGGGAGGGACCAGCAATCAGCCCCAGCATTTT. Translated, it gives CASRGGTSNQPQHF.